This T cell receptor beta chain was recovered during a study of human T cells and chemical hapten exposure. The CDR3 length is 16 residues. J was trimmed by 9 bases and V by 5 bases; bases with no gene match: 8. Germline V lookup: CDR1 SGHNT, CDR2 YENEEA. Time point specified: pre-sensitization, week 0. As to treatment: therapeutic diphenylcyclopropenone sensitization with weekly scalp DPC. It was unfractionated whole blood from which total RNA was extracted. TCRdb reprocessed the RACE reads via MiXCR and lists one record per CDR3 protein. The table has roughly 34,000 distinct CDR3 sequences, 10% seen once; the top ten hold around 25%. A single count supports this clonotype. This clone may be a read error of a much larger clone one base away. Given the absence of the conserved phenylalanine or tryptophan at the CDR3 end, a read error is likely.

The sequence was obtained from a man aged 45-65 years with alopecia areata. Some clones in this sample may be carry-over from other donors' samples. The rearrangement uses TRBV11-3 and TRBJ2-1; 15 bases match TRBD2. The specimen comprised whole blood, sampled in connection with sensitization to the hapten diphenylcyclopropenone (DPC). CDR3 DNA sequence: TGTGCCAGCAGCAACCGGACTAGCGGGAGGGTGGGTGAGCAGTTCTCC. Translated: CASSNRTSGRVGEQFS.